This note documents a single TCR beta chain sequence. Its antigen is not known. This CDR3 contains 13 residues. Germline assignment: CDR1 SEHNR and CDR2 FQNEAQ (reference sequence). The V end was cut by 10 bases, the J end by 0 bases, with 11 bases between. This specimen comes from a study of cytomegalovirus exposure and HLA in healthy donors. General observations from the study: The study designated 150 to 200 TCR beta chains cytomegalovirus-associated. For TCR beta chains, V- and J-gene trimming was later linked to a missense DCLRE1C variant. Within an earlier analysis, most TCR beta V segments proved productive either about 90% or about 30% of the time.

Use of 60 Vbeta and 13 Jbeta primers characterized the PCR. Profiled with immunoSEQ multiplex PCR; TCRdb holds only in-frame clones, not every one. The repertoire has approximately 92,000 clones, about 70% of them found once; the top ten carry just over 8%. The clonotype was recovered from a man aged 55-75 years in good health and CMV-seronegative. Source material: PBMCs. The rearrangement joins TRBV7-9 to TRBJ2-3, with TRBD2 as a possible D gene (6 bases). CDR3 protein: CATGGTSTDTQYF. The CDR3 DNA reads as TGTGCCACAGGAGGGACTAGCACAGATACGCAGTATTTT.